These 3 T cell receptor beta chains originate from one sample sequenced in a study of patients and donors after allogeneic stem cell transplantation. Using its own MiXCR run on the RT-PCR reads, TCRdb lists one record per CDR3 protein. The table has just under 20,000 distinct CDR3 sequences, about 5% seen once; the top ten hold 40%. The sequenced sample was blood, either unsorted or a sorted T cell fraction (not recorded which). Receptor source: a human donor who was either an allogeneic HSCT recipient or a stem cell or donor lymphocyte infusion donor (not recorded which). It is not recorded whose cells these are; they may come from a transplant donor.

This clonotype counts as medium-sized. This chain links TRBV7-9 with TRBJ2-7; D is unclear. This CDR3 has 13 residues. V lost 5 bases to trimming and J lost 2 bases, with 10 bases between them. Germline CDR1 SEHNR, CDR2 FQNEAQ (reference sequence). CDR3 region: CASSLNDAYEQYF. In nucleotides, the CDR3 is TGTGCCAGCAGCCTAAATGACGCCTACGAGCAGTACTTC.

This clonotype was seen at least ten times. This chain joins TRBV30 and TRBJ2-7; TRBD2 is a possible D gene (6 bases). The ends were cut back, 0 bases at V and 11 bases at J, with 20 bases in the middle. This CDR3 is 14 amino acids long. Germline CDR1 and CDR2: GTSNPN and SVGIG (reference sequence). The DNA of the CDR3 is TGTGCCTGGAGTGTTGGCCAAGGAGGTGGAGGGGAGTACTTC. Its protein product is CAWSVGQGGGGEYF.

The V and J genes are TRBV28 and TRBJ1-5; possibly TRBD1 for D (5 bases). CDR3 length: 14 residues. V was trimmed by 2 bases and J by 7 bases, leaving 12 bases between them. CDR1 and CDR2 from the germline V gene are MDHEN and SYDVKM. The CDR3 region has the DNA TGTGCCAGCAGTTTAGAGGGGAGGTGGCAGCCCCAGCATTTT. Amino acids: CASSLEGRWQPQHF. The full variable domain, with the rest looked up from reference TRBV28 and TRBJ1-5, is DVKVTQSSRYLVKRTGEKVFLECVQDMDHENMFWYRQDPGLGLRLIYFSYDVKMKEKGDIPEGYSVSREKKERFSLILESASTNQTSMYLCASSLEGRWQPQHFGDGTRLSIL.